This entry concerns a single T cell receptor beta chain. The data stem from a study of regulatory dendritic cells for organ transplantation. Clones were sequenced by immunoSEQ multiplex PCR, and TCRdb holds only the in-frame ones, with some missing. The sample shows 29,000 or so clones, roughly 79% of them seen only once. This CDR3 is 17 amino acids long. V was clipped by 4 bases and J by 4 bases, with 20 bases between them. Germline lookup yields CDR1 SGHTA and CDR2 FQGNSA. Material: memory CD4+ T cells from blood. Described subset: CD45RO+ memory T cells. The source is a human donor in good health. V and J are TRBV7-2 and TRBJ1-5; possible D gene TRBD1, 5 bases. The chain's CDR3 is CASSSPTGRGPNQPQHF. For the CDR3, the DNA is TGTGCCAGCAGCTCCCCGACGGGGAGGGGACCAAATCAGCCCCAGCATTTT.